The 21 T cell receptor beta chains below all came from one sample that was sequenced in a study of shared clonotypes between healthy human individuals. TCRdb keeps only in-frame clones here, not all; method: immunoSEQ multiplex PCR. The sample shows some 1,100,000 clones, around three quarters of them seen only once. The sequenced sample was memory CD4+ T cells from PBMCs. Subset meaning: CD45RA-negative fraction. These receptors were taken from a man aged 18 to 30 in good health. Some clones in this sample may be carry-over from other donors' samples.

In nucleotides, the CDR3 is TGCGCCAGCAGCCCACGATCTACTGGAAACACCATATATTTT. Translated: CASSPRSTGNTIYF. The chain uses TRBV5-1 and TRBJ1-3; D ambiguous. V gave up 4 bases and J gave up 2 bases, with 10 bases separating them. This CDR3 comprises 14 residues. Germline lookup yields CDR1 SGHRS and CDR2 YFSETQ.

The rearrangement joins TRBV5-1 to TRBJ1-4; D is ambiguous. Trimming stripped 0 bases from V and 9 bases from J, with 9 bases between. Germline CDR1 SGHRS, CDR2 YFSETQ. The CDR3 sequence is 13 residues long. The CDR3: CASSLEVVKKLFF. Here the CDR3 DNA reads TGCGCCAGCAGCTTGGAGGTTGTAAAAAAACTGTTTTTT.

The chain recombines TRBV11-2 with TRBJ2-7; D possibly corresponds to TRBD2 (6 bases). CDR1 and CDR2 (germline): SGHAT, FQNNGV. The CDR3 runs 13 residues. V was trimmed by 4 bases and J by 4 bases, leaving 11 bases between them. The CDR3 reads CASSSNGGYEQYF. DNA for the CDR3: TGTGCCAGCAGCTCCAATGGGGGGTACGAGCAGTACTTC.

The rearrangement joins TRBV4-1 to TRBJ2-7; 8 nucleotides match TRBD1. V trimming: 4 bases; J trimming: 6 bases; junction bases outside the gene matches: 11. This CDR3 contains 15 residues. Germline CDR1 MGHRA, CDR2 YSYEKL. CDR3: CASSRTDRVGGEQYF. CDR3 in DNA: TGCGCCAGCAGCCGGACGGACAGGGTGGGCGGCGAGCAGTACTTC.

This chain uses TRBV15 with TRBJ2-6, with D perhaps matching TRBD1 (5 bases). V gave up 9 bases and J gave up 0 bases, with 15 bases separating them. Germline values: CDR1 LNHNV, CDR2 YYDKDF (reference sequence). The length of the CDR3 is 16 residues. The CDR3 loop reads CATKRGFGSGANVLTF. CDR3 bases: TGTGCCACTAAAAGGGGTTTCGGCTCTGGGGCCAACGTCCTGACTTTC.

V and J are TRBV7-8 and TRBJ2-7; perhaps TRBD1 as D (6 bases). From germline, CDR1 is SGHVS and CDR2 FQNEAQ. The CDR3 covers 14 residues. V was cut by 0 bases and J by 4 bases, with 10 bases left in between. For the CDR3, the DNA is TGTGCCAGCAGCTTAGCCATAGGGGGTTACGAGCAGTACTTC. Protein sequence: CASSLAIGGYEQYF. The full variable domain, rest sourced from reference TRBV7-8 and TRBJ2-7, is GAGVSQSPRYKVAKRGQDVALRCDPISGHVSLFWYQQALGQGPEFLTYFQNEAQLDKSGLPSDRFFAERPEGSVSTLKIQRTQQEDSAVYLCASSLAIGGYEQYFGPGTRLTVT.

Worth noting for this clone: Different DNA sequences within this sample yield the same CDR3. The chain combines TRBV5-1 with TRBJ1-3, with D perhaps matching TRBD1 (5 bases). The germline V and J ends were trimmed by 0 bases and 1 base, with 8 bases remaining between them. There are 15 residues in the CDR3. Per germline, CDR1 SGHRS and CDR2 YFSETQ. CDR3 in DNA: TGCGCCAGCAGCTTGGTGGGGACTTCTGGAAACACCATATATTTT. It is translated as CASSLVGTSGNTIYF.

This chain links TRBV4-2 with TRBJ2-5, with D perhaps assigned TRBD1 or TRBD2 (5 bases each). CDR1 and CDR2 (germline): LGHNA, YNFKEQ. This CDR3 region has 16 residues. Trimming stripped 0 bases from V and 3 bases from J, with 14 bases between. The CDR3 spells CASSQDEAGAEETQYF. The CDR3 DNA sequence: TGTGCCAGCAGCCAAGATGAGGCCGGGGCCGAAGAGACCCAGTACTTC.

J is TRBJ2-7 and V is TRBV5-4; 9 bases match TRBD2. Germline values: CDR1 SGHNT, CDR2 YYREEE (reference sequence). Trimming removed 4 bases from V and 0 bases from J; junction bases left unmatched: 11. The CDR3 covers 17 residues. The CDR3 DNA follows: TGTGCCAGCAGCCTCACTGGTAGCGGGAGCGTCTCCTACGAGCAGTACTTC. Protein product: CASSLTGSGSVSYEQYF.

This clone was seen at least ten times. This chain connects TRBV5-1 to TRBJ2-1; either TRBD1 or TRBD2 may supply D (5 bases each). CDR3 length: 16 residues. CDR1 is SGHRS, CDR2 YFSETQ, per germline. The V end was cut by 3 bases, the J end by 9 bases, with 22 bases between. CDR3 in amino acids: CASSSGTSPRSIEQFF. The CDR3, as DNA: TGCGCCAGCAGCTCCGGGACCTCGCCCCGCTCTATTGAGCAGTTCTTC.

The chain combines TRBV7-9 with TRBJ1-2; D unresolved. Trimming took 1 base from V and 7 from J, leaving 19 bases between them. CDR3 size: 16 residues. CDR1 and CDR2 from the germline V gene are SEHNR and FQNEAQ (reference sequence). The CDR3 spells CASSLGAVAGKAGYTF. Here the CDR3 DNA reads TGTGCCAGCAGCTTAGGGGCCGTGGCGGGTAAGGCTGGCTACACCTTC.

With regard to this clone: Other nucleotide sequences from this sample produce the same CDR3. In DNA, the CDR3 is TGTGCCAGCAGTTCCAGTAACACCGGGGAGCTGTTTTTT. Its protein is CASSSSNTGELFF. The J gene is TRBJ2-2, the V gene TRBV6-6; unclear D gene. Trimming took off 4 bases at V and 2 bases at J, with 5 bases between the two ends. The CDR3 has 13 residues. The V gene's germline CDR1 is MNHNY and CDR2 SVGAGI (reference sequence).

The CDR3 loop is CASSFDTGRETQYF. Here the CDR3 DNA reads TGTGCCAGCAGTTTCGATACCGGGCGAGAGACCCAGTACTTC. The chain carries TRBV28 and TRBJ2-5; D gene ambiguous. CDR1 and CDR2 from the germline V gene are MDHEN and SYDVKM. The V end was cut by 3 bases, the J end by 4 bases, with 12 bases between. This CDR3 has 14 residues.

This chain links TRBV5-3 with TRBJ2-5, with 7 bases that match TRBD1. TRBV5-3 is an open reading frame, and its role is uncertain. There are 14 residues in the CDR3. After removal of 3 bases from V and 4 bases from J, the junction contained 6 bases not matched to a gene. Here the CDR3 reads CARSSYRGGETQYF. In DNA, the CDR3 is TGTGCCAGAAGCTCCTACAGGGGTGGAGAGACCCAGTACTTC.

There are a few counts of this clone. The V call is TRBV11-2, the J call TRBJ2-7; D call uncertain. CDR1 SGHAT and CDR2 FQNNGV come from the germline V gene. The CDR3 length is 12 residues. V lost 1 base and J 2 bases, leaving 3 bases between the germline ends. CDR3 nucleotide sequence: TGTGCCAGCAGCTTAGGGACCTACGAGCAGTACTTC. Its protein product is CASSLGTYEQYF.

This clone was recorded a few times. The V call is TRBV27, the J call TRBJ2-3, with D possibly TRBD1 on 6 matching bases. CDR1 and CDR2 from the germline V gene are MNHEY and SMNVEV (reference sequence). The CDR3 length is 16 residues. Trimming cost V 5 bases and J 1 base, with 16 bases left between them. CDR3 sequence reads: CASSLYRAGGTDTQYF. DNA of the CDR3: TGTGCCAGCAGTCTCTACAGGGCGGGTGGCACAGATACGCAGTATTTT.

A single count supports this clone. This chain joins TRBV7-3 and TRBJ2-5; D possibly corresponds to TRBD2 (5 bases). CDR1 is SGHTA, CDR2 FQGTGA, per germline. The CDR3 is 15 residues long. The V end lost 2 bases, the J end lost 2 bases, and 12 bases lay between the germline ends. CDR3 protein: CASSLGLDFQETQYF. Written as DNA, the CDR3 is TGTGCCAGCAGCTTAGGTTTGGACTTTCAAGAGACCCAGTACTTC.

The V gene is TRBV6-5, the J gene TRBJ2-3, with TRBD2 identical over 7 bases. The length of the CDR3 is 14 residues. Germline V gene sequence: CDR1 MNHEY, CDR2 SVGAGI. Trimming took 6 bases from V and 5 from J; bases not matched to a gene: 8. This CDR3 reads CASRTSATGDTQYF. In DNA, the CDR3 is TGTGCCAGCAGAACTAGCGCGACCGGAGATACGCAGTATTTT.

The chain couples TRBV18 to TRBJ1-5; the match to TRBD1 covers 9 bases. This CDR3 region has 16 residues. From germline, CDR1 is KGHSH and CDR2 LQKENI. The J segment lost 2 bases and the V segment lost 3 bases, leaving 5 bases of the junction unmatched. The CDR3 reads CASSPQQGAGNQPQHF. DNA for the CDR3: TGTGCCAGCTCACCGCAACAGGGGGCCGGCAATCAGCCCCAGCATTTT.

The chain is built from TRBV5-1 and TRBJ2-7, with 11 nucleotides matching TRBD2. Germline values: CDR1 SGHRS, CDR2 YFSETQ. The J segment lost 3 bases and the V segment lost 1 base, leaving 6 bases of the junction unmatched. This CDR3 contains 16 residues. CDR3 nucleotides: TGCGCCAGCAGCTTGAGCTTAGCGGGAGGGATCTACGAGCAGTACTTC. Its translation is CASSLSLAGGIYEQYF. Using reference TRBV5-1 and TRBJ2-7 for the parts outside the CDR3, the full variable domain is KAGVTQTPRYLIKTRGQQVTLSCSPISGHRSVSWYQQTPGQGLQFLFEYFSETQRNKGNFPGRFSGRQFSNSRSEMNVSTLELGDSALYLCASSLSLAGGIYEQYFGPGTRLTVT.

In nucleotides, the CDR3 is TGCGCCAGCAGCACCGGACAGGGGGCGCTCTACGAGCAGTACTTC. Its translation is CASSTGQGALYEQYF. The chain carries TRBV5-1 and TRBJ2-7; TRBD1 aligns across 11 bases. After removal of 4 bases from V and 3 bases from J, the junction contained 6 bases not matched to a gene. This CDR3 is 15 amino acids long. Germline loops: CDR1 SGHRS, CDR2 YFSETQ.